This entry lists 14 T cell receptor beta chains sequenced from one sample in a study of blood T cells in healthy people across ages. Combining a sample-barcoded 5' primer with a J-beta primer mix, a second PCR ran for roughly 7 to 12 cycles. TCRdb re-derived calls from the 5' RACE reads in MiXCR, one entry per CDR3 protein. The sample shows about 1 million distinct CDR3 sequences, under 45% of them seen only once. The sample consisted of blood. The receptor source for this set is a woman aged 60-70 years in good health.

The DNA for the CDR3 is TGTGCCACCAGTGACAGGACTAGCGGGAGTTACAATGAGCAGTTCTTC. Translation: CATSDRTSGSYNEQFF. The rearrangement links TRBV24-1 to TRBJ2-1; 13 bases agree with TRBD2. The CDR3 is 16 residues long. V dropped 4 bases and J dropped 4; count of bases not matched to a gene: 3. Looked up from germline, CDR1 is KGHDR and CDR2 is SFDVKD.

This CDR3 is CASSEFNGRSGELFF. CDR3 coding DNA: TGCGCCAGCAGTGAGTTCAACGGACGGTCCGGGGAGCTGTTTTTT. J is TRBJ2-2 and V is TRBV10-1; D unclear. The CDR3 loop spans 15 amino acids. Per germline, CDR1 WNHNN and CDR2 SYGVQD (reference sequence). Trimming cost V 1 base and J 6 bases, with 12 bases left between them.

This clonotype showed up just a few times. The CDR3 coding sequence is TGTGCCAGCGCCATTAAGGGGGCCTCCTACAATGAGCAGTTCTTC. It translates to CASAIKGASYNEQFF. This chain uses TRBV7-9 with TRBJ2-1; 7 bases fit TRBD1. In germline, CDR1 is SEHNR, CDR2 FQNEAQ (reference sequence). The CDR3 is 15 residues long. After removal of 8 bases from V and 0 bases from J, the junction contained 7 bases not matched to a gene. The variable domain in full, with the rest retrieved from reference TRBV7-9 and TRBJ2-1, is DTGVSQNPRHKITKRGQNVTFRCDPISEHNRLYWYRQTLGQGPEFLTYFQNEAQLEKSRLLSDRFSAERPKGSFSTLEIQRTEQGDSAMYLCASAIKGASYNEQFFGPGTRLTVL.

This clonotype was counted ten times or more. V and J are TRBV4-2 and TRBJ2-7; D is possibly TRBD2 (6 bases). The CDR3 is made up of 16 amino acids. Germline values: CDR1 LGHNA, CDR2 YNFKEQ. V lost 0 bases and J 3 bases, leaving 15 bases between the germline ends. DNA for the CDR3: TGTGCCAGCAGCCAAGATTATGGGGGTAGCGGCTACGAGCAGTACTTC. As protein: CASSQDYGGSGYEQYF.

J is TRBJ2-3 and V is TRBV11-2; 8 nucleotides align to TRBD1. The CDR3 covers 16 residues. Germline values: CDR1 SGHAT, CDR2 FQNNGV. The J segment lost 5 bases and the V segment lost 5 bases, leaving 12 bases of the junction unmatched. CDR3 sequence: CASSGNRGNRGDTQYF. Here the CDR3 DNA reads TGTGCCAGCAGCGGGAACAGGGGGAATCGCGGAGATACGCAGTATTTT.

This chain connects TRBV7-3 to TRBJ2-1; TRBD1 matches at 9 bases. CDR3 length: 15 residues. Trimming at V came to 7 bases and at J to 3 bases, leaving 7 bases not matched to a gene. The germline CDR1 and CDR2 sequences are SGHTA and FQGTGA. CDR3 sequence reads: CASTPGQGNYNEQFF. Written as DNA, the CDR3 is TGTGCCAGCACCCCGGGACAGGGAAACTACAATGAGCAGTTCTTC. Full variable domain (rest looked up from reference TRBV7-3 and TRBJ2-1): GAGVSQTPSNKVTEKGKYVELRCDPISGHTALYWYRQSLGQGPEFLIYFQGTGAADDSGLPNDRFFAVRPEGSVSTLKIQRTERGDSAVYLCASTPGQGNYNEQFFGPGTRLTVL.

V gene TRBV5-5 combines with J gene TRBJ2-1, with a possible D match to TRBD1 (6 bases). This CDR3 contains 14 residues. Germline values: CDR1 SGHKS, CDR2 YYEKEE (reference sequence). The V end was cut by 2 bases, the J end by 10 bases, with 16 bases between. The CDR3 region has the DNA TGTGCCAGCAGCTTAATCAGTGTCCAGGGGGAGCAGTTCTTC. It is translated as CASSLISVQGEQFF.

The chain is built from TRBV20-1 and TRBJ1-2; maybe TRBD1 (5 bases). Germline assignment: CDR1 DFQATT and CDR2 SNEGSKA (reference sequence). This CDR3 has 14 residues. Trimming removed 3 bases at V and 8 bases at J, with 19 bases between. The CDR3 reads CSASEGRQTIGYTF. Here the CDR3 DNA reads TGCAGTGCTAGCGAGGGGAGACAGACTATAGGCTACACCTTC.

The J gene is TRBJ2-2, the V gene TRBV9; D is uncertain. Germline CDR1 reads SGDLS; CDR2 reads YYNGEE. The CDR3 is 16 amino acids. The V and J ends lost 0 bases and 5 bases respectively, with 14 bases between them. The CDR3 bases are TGTGCCAGCAGCGTAGGAAAGGGAAAGGGTACCGGGGAGCTGTTTTTT. Translation: CASSVGKGKGTGELFF.

This chain connects TRBV14 to TRBJ2-7; no firm D call. The CDR3 is 16 residues long. Germline V gene sequence: CDR1 SGHDN, CDR2 FVKESK. The ends were cut back, 2 bases at V and 2 bases at J, with 16 bases in the middle. As DNA, the CDR3 is TGTGCCAGCAGCCAATTACTCCGGGCGGCGACCTACGAGCAGTACTTC. Its protein is CASSQLLRAATYEQYF.

V gene TRBV29-1 combines with J gene TRBJ2-7; TRBD1 matches at 8 bases. Judging by the DNA end, TRBJ2-5 fits better; the J call may be wrong. There are 15 residues in the CDR3. CDR1 and CDR2 (germline): SQVTM, ANQGSEA. The CDR3 here is CSVEGGDRLGETQYF. CDR3 coding DNA: TGCAGCGTTGAAGGGGGGGACAGGTTGGGGGAGACCCAGTACTTC.

The J gene is TRBJ2-7, the V gene TRBV4-2; D not certain. Germline CDR1 LGHNA, CDR2 YNFKEQ. Deletions cut 0 bases from V and 3 bases from J, with 12 bases between. This CDR3 has 15 amino acids. DNA for the CDR3: TGTGCCAGCAGCCAAGATCTCGCGGATCTCTACGAGCAGTACTTC. This sequence encodes CASSQDLADLYEQYF.

The V gene is TRBV29-1, the J gene TRBJ1-5; 12 bases map to TRBD1. The CDR3 runs 14 residues. Germline V gene sequence: CDR1 SQVTM, CDR2 ANQGSEA. V gave up 4 bases and J gave up 4 bases; unmatched junction bases: 2. The CDR3 here is CSVGDRGQNQPQHF. The CDR3 DNA reads TGCAGCGTTGGGGACAGGGGGCAAAATCAGCCCCAGCATTTT.

The chain uses TRBV10-3 and TRBJ2-1; tentative D call: TRBD2 (5 bases). Per germline, CDR1 ENHRY and CDR2 SYGVKD. CDR3 length equals 13 residues. Trimming cost V 8 bases and J 2 bases, with 10 bases left between them. CDR3 amino acids: CAIAGGPYNEQFF. CDR3 coding DNA: TGTGCCATCGCGGGCGGGCCCTACAATGAGCAGTTCTTC.